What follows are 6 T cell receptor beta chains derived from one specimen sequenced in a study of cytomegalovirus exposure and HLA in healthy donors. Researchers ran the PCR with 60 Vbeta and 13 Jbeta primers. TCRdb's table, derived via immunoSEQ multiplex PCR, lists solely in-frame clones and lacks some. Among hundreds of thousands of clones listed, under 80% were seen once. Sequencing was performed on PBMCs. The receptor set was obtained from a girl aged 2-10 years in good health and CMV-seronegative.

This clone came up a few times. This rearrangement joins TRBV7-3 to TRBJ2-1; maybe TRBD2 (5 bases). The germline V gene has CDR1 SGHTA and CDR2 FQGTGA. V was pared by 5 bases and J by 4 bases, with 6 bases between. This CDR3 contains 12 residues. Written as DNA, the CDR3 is TGTGCCAGCAGCCGGGATTACAATGAGCAGTTCTTC. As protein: CASSRDYNEQFF.

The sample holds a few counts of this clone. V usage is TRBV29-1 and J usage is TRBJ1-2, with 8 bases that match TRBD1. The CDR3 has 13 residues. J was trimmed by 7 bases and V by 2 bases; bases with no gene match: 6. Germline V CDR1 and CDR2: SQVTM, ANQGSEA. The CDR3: CSVEFSGGFGYTF. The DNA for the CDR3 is TGCAGCGTTGAATTTTCAGGGGGCTTTGGCTACACCTTC. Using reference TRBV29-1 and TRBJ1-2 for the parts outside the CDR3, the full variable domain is SAVISQKPSRDICQRGTSLTIQCQVDSQVTMMFWYRQQPGQSLTLIATANQGSEATYESGFVIDKFPISRPNLTFSTLTVSNMSPEDSSIYLCSVEFSGGFGYTFGSGTRLTVV.

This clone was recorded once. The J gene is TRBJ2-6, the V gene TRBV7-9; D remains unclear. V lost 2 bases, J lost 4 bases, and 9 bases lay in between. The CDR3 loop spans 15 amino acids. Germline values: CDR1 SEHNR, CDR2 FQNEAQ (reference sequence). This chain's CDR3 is CASSLSLSGANVLTF. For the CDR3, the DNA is TGTGCCAGCAGCTTAAGCCTCTCCGGGGCCAACGTCCTGACTTTC.

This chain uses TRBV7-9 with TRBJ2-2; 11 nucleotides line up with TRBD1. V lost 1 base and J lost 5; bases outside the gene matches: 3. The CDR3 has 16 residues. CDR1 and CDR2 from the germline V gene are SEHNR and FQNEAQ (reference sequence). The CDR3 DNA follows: TGTGCCAGCAGCTTAGTTGGGACAGGGGGGACCGGGGAGCTGTTTTTT. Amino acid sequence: CASSLVGTGGTGELFF. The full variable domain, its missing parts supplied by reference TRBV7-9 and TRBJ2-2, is DTGVSQNPRHKITKRGQNVTFRCDPISEHNRLYWYRQTLGQGPEFLTYFQNEAQLEKSRLLSDRFSAERPKGSFSTLEIQRTEQGDSAMYLCASSLVGTGGTGELFFGEGSRLTVL.

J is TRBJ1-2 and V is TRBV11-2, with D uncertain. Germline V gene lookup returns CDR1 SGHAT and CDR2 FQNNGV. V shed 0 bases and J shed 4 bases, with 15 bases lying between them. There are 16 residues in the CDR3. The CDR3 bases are TGTGCCAGCAGCTTAGATCGGGTCGGAGGCCCCTATGGCTACACCTTC. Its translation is CASSLDRVGGPYGYTF.

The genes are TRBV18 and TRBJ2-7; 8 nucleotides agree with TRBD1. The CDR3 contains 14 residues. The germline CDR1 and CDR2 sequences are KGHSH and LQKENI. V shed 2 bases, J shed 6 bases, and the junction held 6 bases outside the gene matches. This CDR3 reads CASSPRTGNPEQYF. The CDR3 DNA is TGTGCCAGCTCACCAAGGACAGGGAACCCCGAGCAGTACTTC. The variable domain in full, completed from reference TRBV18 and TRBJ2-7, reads NAGVMQNPRHLVRRRGQEARLRCSPMKGHSHVYWYRQLPEEGLKFMVYLQKENIIDESGMPKERFSAEFPKEGPSILRIQQVVRGDSAAYFCASSPRTGNPEQYFGPGTRLTVT.